Listed below are T cell receptor beta chains from one sample, sequenced in a study of cytomegalovirus exposure and HLA in healthy donors. Assay: immunoSEQ multiplex PCR; the TCRdb copy retains only in-frame clones and omits some. Among over 130,000 clones listed, 70% to 80% were seen once. Sample: PBMCs. Receptor source: a human donor in good health. Both conserved end residues are part of each CDR3. A D gene is named only where the DNA matches it firmly. Clone size is stated in some rows and not others, as once, few, many or a class when expanded.

CDR3,DNA,J,D,V,size
CASSFQARTDTQYF,TGCGCCAGCAGCTTTCAGGCACGAACAGATACGCAGTATTTT,TRBJ2-3,NA,TRBV5-1,NA
CSTPTGQGAYGYTF,TGCAGCACCCCGACGGGACAGGGGGCCTATGGCTACACCTTC,TRBJ1-2,TRBD1,TRBV29-1,NA
CASGLVTGTGGNEQYF,TGTGCTAGTGGTTTGGTAACCGGGACAGGGGGCAACGAGCAGTACTTC,TRBJ2-7,TRBD1,TRBV12-5,NA
CASSLPGLGYTF,TGTGCCAGCAGCTTACCGGGGTTAGGGTACACCTTC,TRBJ1-2,NA,TRBV7-9,NA
CASSDPQTTEAFF,TGTGCCAGCAGTGACCCACAGACCACTGAAGCTTTCTTT,TRBJ1-1,NA,TRBV25-1,NA
CSVGRTGELFF,TGCAGCGTTGGGCGGACCGGGGAGCTGTTTTTT,TRBJ2-2,NA,TRBV29-1,NA
CASSSEDRYNQPQHF,TGTGCCAGCAGCTCTGAGGACAGATACAATCAGCCCCAGCATTTT,TRBJ1-5,NA,TRBV7-2,NA
CASISGGRFYEQYF,TGTGCCTCGATAAGCGGGGGGCGCTTCTACGAGCAGTACTTC,TRBJ2-7,TRBD2,TRBV30,NA
CASSLDFSTDTQYF,TGCGCCAGCAGCTTGGACTTTAGCACAGATACGCAGTATTTT,TRBJ2-3,NA,TRBV5-1,NA
CASSTASGRGTGELFF,TGTGCCAGTAGTACCGCTAGCGGGAGAGGAACCGGGGAGCTGTTTTTT,TRBJ2-2,TRBD2,TRBV19,NA
CASRKTGVEVQETQYF,TGTGCCAGCAGAAAGACAGGGGTTGAGGTCCAAGAGACCCAGTACTTC,TRBJ2-5,TRBD1,TRBV6-4,few
CASSSQASNQPQHF,TGTGCCAGTAGTTCGCAGGCAAGCAATCAGCCCCAGCATTTT,TRBJ1-5,NA,TRBV19,NA
CASRDGRGGSYEQYF,TGTGCCAGCAGAGACGGGCGGGGAGGATCCTACGAGCAGTACTTC,TRBJ2-7,NA,TRBV27,few
CASSPRGQIITYEQYF,TGTGCCAGCTCACCCAGAGGACAGATCATAACCTACGAGCAGTACTTC,TRBJ2-7,NA,TRBV18,NA
CASSVNWEGNEQFF,TGTGCCAGCAGTGTTAACTGGGAGGGCAATGAGCAGTTCTTC,TRBJ2-1,TRBD2,TRBV6-1,NA
CASSGDTRSLTGELFF,TGTGCCAGCAGTGGTGACACTAGGTCCCTCACCGGGGAGCTGTTTTTT,TRBJ2-2,NA,TRBV2,NA
CASSVDGAGEGETQYF,TGTGCCAGCAGCGTAGACGGAGCGGGAGAAGGAGAGACCCAGTACTTC,TRBJ2-5,TRBD2,TRBV9,NA
CASTPLRGTGANVLTF,TGCGCCAGCACCCCCTTGCGGGGGACGGGGGCCAACGTCCTGACTTTC,TRBJ2-6,TRBD2,TRBV5-1,NA
CASSRDRGSNTIYF,TGTGCCAGCAGCCGGGACAGGGGCTCGAACACCATATATTTT,TRBJ1-3,TRBD1,TRBV5-4,few
CASSLFGGYQETQYF,TGTGCCAGCAGCTTATTTGGCGGATATCAAGAGACCCAGTACTTC,TRBJ2-5,NA,TRBV7-2,NA
CASSQDSREQYF,TGTGCCAGCAGCCAAGATTCCCGGGAGCAGTACTTC,TRBJ2-7,NA,TRBV14,NA
CASSWAPSTDGYTF,TGTGCCAGCAGCTGGGCCCCATCGACAGATGGCTACACCTTC,TRBJ1-2,NA,TRBV11-1,NA
CASSLGSVGQTTNEKLFF,TGCGCCAGCAGCTTGGGGTCGGTTGGGCAGACAACTAATGAAAAACTGTTTTTT,TRBJ1-4,NA,TRBV5-1,NA
CASSPNVGTGDNEQFF,TGCGCCAGCAGCCCTAATGTCGGGACAGGGGACAATGAGCAGTTCTTC,TRBJ2-1,TRBD1,TRBV5-1,few
CASSEGQNSGANVLTF,TGTGCCAGCAGTGAGGGACAGAACTCTGGGGCCAACGTCCTGACTTTC,TRBJ2-6,TRBD1,TRBV6-1,few
CASSEKTGGLGNEQFF,TGTGCCAGCAGTGAAAAGACAGGGGGCTTGGGGAATGAGCAGTTCTTC,TRBJ2-1,TRBD1,TRBV2,NA
CASSFGSDNYGYPF,TGTGCCAGCAGCTTTGGGTCGGACAACTATGGCTACCCCTTC,TRBJ1-2,NA,TRBV5-6,NA
CASSYGTGQETQYF,TGTGCCAGCAGTTACGGGACAGGGCAAGAGACCCAGTACTTC,TRBJ2-5,TRBD1,TRBV6-5,NA
CASNPGSSYNEQFF,TGTGCCAGTAACCCGGGAAGCTCCTACAATGAGCAGTTCTTC,TRBJ2-1,NA,TRBV19,NA
CASSEKAGIPRRTGGGYEQYF,TGTGCCAGCAGTGAAAAAGCAGGGATACCTCGTAGGACAGGGGGCGGCTACGAGCAGTACTTC,TRBJ2-7,TRBD1,TRBV2,NA
CASSSRQGNQPQHF,TGTGCCAGCAGCTCCCGACAGGGGAATCAGCCCCAGCATTTT,TRBJ1-5,TRBD1,TRBV7-9,once
CASSDPGTRAYEQYF,TGTGCCAGCAGTGACCCCGGGACTCGCGCCTACGAGCAGTACTTC,TRBJ2-7,NA,TRBV25-1,NA